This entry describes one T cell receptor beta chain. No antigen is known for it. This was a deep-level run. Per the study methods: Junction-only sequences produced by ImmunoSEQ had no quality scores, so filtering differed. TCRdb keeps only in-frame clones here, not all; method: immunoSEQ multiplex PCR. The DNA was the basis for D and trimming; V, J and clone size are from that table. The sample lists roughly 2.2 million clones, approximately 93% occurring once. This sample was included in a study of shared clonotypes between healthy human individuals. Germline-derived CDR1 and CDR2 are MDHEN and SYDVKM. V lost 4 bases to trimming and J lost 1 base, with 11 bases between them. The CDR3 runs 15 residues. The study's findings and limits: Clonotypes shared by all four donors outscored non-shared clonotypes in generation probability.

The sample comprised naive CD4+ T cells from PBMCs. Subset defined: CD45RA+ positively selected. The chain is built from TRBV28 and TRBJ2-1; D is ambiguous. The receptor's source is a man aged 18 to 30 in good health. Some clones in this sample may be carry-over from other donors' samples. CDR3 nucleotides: TGTGCCAGCAGTTCTCGGGTGGTTTCCTACAATGAGCAGTTCTTC. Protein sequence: CASSSRVVSYNEQFF.